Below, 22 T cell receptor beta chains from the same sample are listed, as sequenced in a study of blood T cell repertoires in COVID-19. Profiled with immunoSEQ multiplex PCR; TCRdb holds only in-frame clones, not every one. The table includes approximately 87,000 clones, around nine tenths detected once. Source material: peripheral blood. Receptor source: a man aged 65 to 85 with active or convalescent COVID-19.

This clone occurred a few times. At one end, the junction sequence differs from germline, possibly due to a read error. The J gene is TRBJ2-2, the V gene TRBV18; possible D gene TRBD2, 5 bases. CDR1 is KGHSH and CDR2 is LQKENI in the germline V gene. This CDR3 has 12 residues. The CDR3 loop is CASSLQHRGAVF. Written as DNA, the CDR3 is TGTGCCAGCTCACTACAACACCGGGGAGCTGTTTTT.

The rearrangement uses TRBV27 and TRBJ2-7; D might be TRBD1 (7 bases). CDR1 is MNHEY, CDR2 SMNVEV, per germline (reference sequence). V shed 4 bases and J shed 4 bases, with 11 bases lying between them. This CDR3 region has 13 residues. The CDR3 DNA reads TGTGCCAGCAGTTCCCAGGGGGGTTACGAGCAGTACTTC. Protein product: CASSSQGGYEQYF.

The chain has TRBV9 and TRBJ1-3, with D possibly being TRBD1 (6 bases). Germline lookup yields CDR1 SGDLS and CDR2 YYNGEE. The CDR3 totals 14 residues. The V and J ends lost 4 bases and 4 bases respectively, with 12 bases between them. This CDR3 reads CASSLGGVGNTIYF. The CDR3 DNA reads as TGTGCCAGCAGCTTAGGGGGGGTAGGAAACACCATATATTTT.

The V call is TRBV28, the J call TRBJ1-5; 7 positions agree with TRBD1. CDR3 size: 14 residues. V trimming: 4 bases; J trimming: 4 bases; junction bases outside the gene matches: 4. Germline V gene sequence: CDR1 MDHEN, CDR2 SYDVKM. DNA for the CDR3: TGTGCCAGCAGTTCCTGGACAGGTAATCAGCCCCAGCATTTT. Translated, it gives CASSSWTGNQPQHF.

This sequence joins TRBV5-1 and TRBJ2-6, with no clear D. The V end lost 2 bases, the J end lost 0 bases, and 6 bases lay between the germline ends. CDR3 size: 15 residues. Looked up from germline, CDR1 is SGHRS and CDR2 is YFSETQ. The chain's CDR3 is CASSFSGSGANVLTF. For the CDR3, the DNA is TGCGCCAGCAGCTTCTCAGGCTCTGGGGCCAACGTCCTGACTTTC.

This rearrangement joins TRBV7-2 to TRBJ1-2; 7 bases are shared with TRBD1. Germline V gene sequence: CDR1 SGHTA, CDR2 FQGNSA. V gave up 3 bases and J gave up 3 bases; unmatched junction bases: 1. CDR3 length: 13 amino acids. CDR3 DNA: TGTGCCAGCAGCTTCGACAGGGACTATGGCTACACCTTC. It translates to CASSFDRDYGYTF.

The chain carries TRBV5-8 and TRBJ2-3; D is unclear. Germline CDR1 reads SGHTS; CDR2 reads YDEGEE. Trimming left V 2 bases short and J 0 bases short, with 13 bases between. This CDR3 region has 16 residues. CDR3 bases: TGTGCCAGCAGCTTTGGTAGCCCATATAGCACAGATACGCAGTATTTT. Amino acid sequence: CASSFGSPYSTDTQYF.

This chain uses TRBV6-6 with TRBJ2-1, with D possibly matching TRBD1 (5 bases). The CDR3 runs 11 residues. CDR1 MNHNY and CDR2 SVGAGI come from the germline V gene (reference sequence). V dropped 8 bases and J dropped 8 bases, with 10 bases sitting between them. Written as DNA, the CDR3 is TGTGCCAGCCAGGGTTTCTATGAGCAGTTCTTC. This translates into CASQGFYEQFF.

CDR3 residues: CASRPSSGNTIYF. For the CDR3, the DNA is TGTGCCAGCCGCCCTAGCTCTGGAAACACCATATATTTT. The chain combines TRBV6-5 with TRBJ1-3; D uncertain. The CDR3 consists of 13 residues. Germline CDR1 is MNHEY and CDR2 is SVGAGI. V lost 8 bases and J lost 0, with 8 bases in between.

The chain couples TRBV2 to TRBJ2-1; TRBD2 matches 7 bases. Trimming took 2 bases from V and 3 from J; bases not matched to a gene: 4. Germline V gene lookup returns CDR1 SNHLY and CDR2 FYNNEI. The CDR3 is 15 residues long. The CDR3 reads CASSESVAGYNEQFF. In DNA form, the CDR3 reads TGTGCCAGCAGTGAATCGGTAGCGGGCTACAATGAGCAGTTCTTC.

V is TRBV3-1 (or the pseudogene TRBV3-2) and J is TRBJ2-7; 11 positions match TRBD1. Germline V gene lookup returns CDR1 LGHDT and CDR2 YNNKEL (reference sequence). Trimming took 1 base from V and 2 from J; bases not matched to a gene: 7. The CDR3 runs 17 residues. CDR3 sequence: CASSQGRTGGVAYEQYF. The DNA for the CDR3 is TGTGCCAGCAGCCAAGGAAGGACAGGGGGCGTCGCCTACGAGCAGTACTTC.

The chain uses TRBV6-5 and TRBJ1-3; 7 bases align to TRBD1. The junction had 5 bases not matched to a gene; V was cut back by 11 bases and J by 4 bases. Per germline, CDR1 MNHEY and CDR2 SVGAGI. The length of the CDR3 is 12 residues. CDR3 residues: CALDREGNTIYF. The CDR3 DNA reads TGTGCCCTAGACAGGGAGGGAAACACCATATATTTT.

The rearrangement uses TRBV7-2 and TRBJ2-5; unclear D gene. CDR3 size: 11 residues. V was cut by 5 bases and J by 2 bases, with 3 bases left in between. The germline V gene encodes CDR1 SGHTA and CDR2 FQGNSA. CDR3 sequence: CASSPQETQYF. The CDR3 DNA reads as TGTGCCAGCAGCCCTCAAGAGACCCAGTACTTC.

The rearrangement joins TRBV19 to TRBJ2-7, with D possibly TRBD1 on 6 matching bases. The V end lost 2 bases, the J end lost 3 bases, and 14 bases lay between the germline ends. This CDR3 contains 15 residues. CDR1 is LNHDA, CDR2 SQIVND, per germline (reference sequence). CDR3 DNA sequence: TGTGCCAGTAGTATATTGAGGGGGTTTTTCTACGAGCAGTACTTC. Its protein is CASSILRGFFYEQYF.

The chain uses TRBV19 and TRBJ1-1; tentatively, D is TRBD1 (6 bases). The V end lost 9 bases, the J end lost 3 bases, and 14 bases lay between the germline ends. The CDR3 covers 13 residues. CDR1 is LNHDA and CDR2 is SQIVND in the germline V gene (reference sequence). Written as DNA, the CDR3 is TGTGCCAGCTCCGGGGGGGCGGACACTGAAGCTTTCTTT. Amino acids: CASSGGADTEAFF.

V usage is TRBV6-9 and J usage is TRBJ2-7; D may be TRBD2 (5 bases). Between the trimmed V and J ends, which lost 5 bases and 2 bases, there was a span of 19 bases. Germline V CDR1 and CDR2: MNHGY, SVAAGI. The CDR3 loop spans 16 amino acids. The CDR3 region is CASSRQTVSVTYEQYF. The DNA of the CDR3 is TGTGCCAGCAGTCGCCAGACGGTTAGCGTGACCTACGAGCAGTACTTC.

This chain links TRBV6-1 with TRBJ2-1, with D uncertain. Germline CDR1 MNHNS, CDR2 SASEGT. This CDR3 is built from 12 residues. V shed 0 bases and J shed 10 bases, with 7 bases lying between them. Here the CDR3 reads CASSEARQEQFF. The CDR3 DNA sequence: TGTGCCAGCAGTGAAGCGAGGCAGGAGCAGTTCTTC.

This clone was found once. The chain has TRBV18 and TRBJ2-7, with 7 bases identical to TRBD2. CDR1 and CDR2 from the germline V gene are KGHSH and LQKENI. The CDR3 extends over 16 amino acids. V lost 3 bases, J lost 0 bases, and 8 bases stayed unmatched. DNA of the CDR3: TGTGCCAGCTCACCGTTTCCCCTAGCGGCCTCCTACGAGCAGTACTTC. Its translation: CASSPFPLAASYEQYF.

The CDR3 DNA sequence: TGTGCCAGCAGTCCGCGCGCGGACACTGAAGCTTTCTTT. Its translation: CASSPRADTEAFF. The chain joins TRBV27 to TRBJ1-1; D ambiguous. V lost 5 bases, J lost 3 bases, and 10 bases lay in between. Per the germline V gene, CDR1 is MNHEY and CDR2 is SMNVEV (reference sequence). The CDR3 covers 13 residues.

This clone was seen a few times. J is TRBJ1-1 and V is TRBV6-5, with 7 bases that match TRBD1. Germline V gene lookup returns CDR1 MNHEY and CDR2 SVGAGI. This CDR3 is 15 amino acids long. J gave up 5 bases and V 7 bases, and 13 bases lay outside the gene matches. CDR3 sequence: CASTAGATGDTEAFF. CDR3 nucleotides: TGTGCCAGCACCGCCGGCGCTACAGGGGATACTGAAGCTTTCTTT.

CDR3 protein: CASSQEYRDMDGYTF. In DNA, the CDR3 is TGTGCCAGCAGCCAAGAGTACCGAGACATGGATGGCTACACCTTC. The chain joins TRBV14 to TRBJ1-2, with unresolved D. V lost 0 bases and J 6 bases, leaving 14 bases between the germline ends. The CDR3 is 15 amino acids. The germline V gene encodes CDR1 SGHDN and CDR2 FVKESK.

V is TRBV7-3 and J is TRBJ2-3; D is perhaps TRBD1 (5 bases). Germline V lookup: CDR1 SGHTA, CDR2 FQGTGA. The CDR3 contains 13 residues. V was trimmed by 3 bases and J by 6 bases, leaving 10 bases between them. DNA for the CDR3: TGTGCCAGCAGCTTGAATGCAGGGGATACGCAGTATTTT. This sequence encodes CASSLNAGDTQYF.